The 27 T cell receptor beta chains reported below all come from one sample, sequenced in a study of OX40 agonist ivuxolimab in advanced cancers. Produced via immunoSEQ multiplex PCR; TCRdb's table is partial and in-frame only. The sample lists 14,000 to 15,000 clones, about 80% occurring once. The sample here was CD4+ or CD8+ T cells sorted from blood, taken in a trial of the OX40 agonist ivuxolimab. These receptors originate from an adult with an advanced solid tumor such as melanoma, head and neck, liver or kidney cancer.

V usage is TRBV29-1 and J usage is TRBJ2-7, with TRBD2 as a possible D gene (5 bases). Germline assignment: CDR1 SQVTM and CDR2 ANQGSEA. V gave up 1 base and J gave up 1 base, with 11 bases separating them. CDR3 length: 14 residues. In DNA, the CDR3 is TGCAGCGTTGAAGCGGCTAGCAGTTCCTACGAGCAGTACTTC. This encodes CSVEAASSSYEQYF.

For this clone: The sample contains more than one DNA sequence encoding this CDR3. The chain recombines TRBV19 with TRBJ2-7; possibly TRBD2 for D (5 bases). V was cut by 9 bases and J by 4 bases, with 16 bases left in between. The CDR3 contains 13 residues. Germline V gene sequence: CDR1 LNHDA, CDR2 SQIVND (reference sequence). This CDR3 is CASSAGGRYEQYF. In nucleotides, the CDR3 is TGTGCCAGCAGTGCCGGAGGAAGGTACGAGCAGTACTTC.

The chain is built from TRBV6-5 and TRBJ2-7, with D maybe TRBD1 (5 bases). Between the trimmed V and J ends, which lost 2 bases and 5 bases, there was a span of 16 bases. Germline V gene data show CDR1 as MNHEY and CDR2 as SVGAGI. This CDR3 is built from 15 residues. In DNA, the CDR3 is TGTGCCAGCAGTTACGCGCCAGGGATTTGGAACGAGCAGTACTTC. Protein product: CASSYAPGIWNEQYF.

The V call is TRBV6-1, the J call TRBJ2-7; no clear D gene. Trimming shortened V by 2 bases and J by 1 base, and 12 bases separated the two germline ends. Germline loops: CDR1 MNHNS, CDR2 SASEGT. The CDR3 sequence is 15 residues long. The CDR3 region has the DNA TGTGCCAGCAGTGAATTCTCGGGCGGTTCCTACGAGCAGTACTTC. As protein: CASSEFSGGSYEQYF.

This clone has just one count. V gene TRBV6-6 combines with J gene TRBJ2-5; D perhaps matches TRBD2 (6 bases). V lost 3 bases and J lost 2, with 13 bases in between. Germline loops: CDR1 MNHNY, CDR2 SVGAGI (reference sequence). The CDR3 has 15 amino acids. This CDR3 reads CASSYQGGDQETQYF. Here the CDR3 DNA reads TGTGCCAGCAGTTATCAGGGCGGGGATCAAGAGACCCAGTACTTC.

In this sample, this clone is hyperexpanded. This chain links TRBV7-9 with TRBJ2-4; TRBD1 agrees at 10 bases. With 4 bases clipped from V and 3 bases from J, the junction kept 3 bases outside the gene matches. Germline assignment: CDR1 SEHNR and CDR2 FQNEAQ (reference sequence). CDR3 length: 15 residues. The CDR3 nucleotides read TGTGCCAGCAGCTGGGACAGGGGATTCAAAAACATTCAGTACTTC. The encoded protein is CASSWDRGFKNIQYF. The full variable domain, its missing parts supplied by reference TRBV7-9 and TRBJ2-4, is DTGVSQNPRHKITKRGQNVTFRCDPISEHNRLYWYRQTLGQGPEFLTYFQNEAQLEKSRLLSDRFSAERPKGSFSTLEIQRTEQGDSAMYLCASSWDRGFKNIQYFGAGTRLSVL.

The chain couples TRBV25-1 to TRBJ1-1; D gene uncertain. The CDR3 is made up of 10 amino acids. The germline V and J ends were trimmed by 7 bases and 10 bases, with 10 bases remaining between them. Germline assignment: CDR1 MGHDK and CDR2 SYGVNS. The CDR3 is CASKDLGAFF. In nucleotides, the CDR3 is TGTGCCAGCAAAGACTTGGGAGCTTTCTTT.

V gene TRBV9 combines with J gene TRBJ2-1; tentative D call: TRBD1 (5 bases). The CDR3 has 15 residues. The ends were cut back, 1 base at V and 1 base at J, with 9 bases in the middle. In germline, CDR1 is SGDLS, CDR2 YYNGEE. CDR3 in amino acids: CASSVKGVSYNEQFF. The CDR3 nucleotides read TGTGCCAGCAGCGTAAAAGGGGTGTCCTACAATGAGCAGTTCTTC.

This clone has ten or more counts. This rearrangement joins TRBV19 to TRBJ1-4; weak D call: TRBD1 (5 bases). Trimming took 8 bases from V and 6 from J, leaving 10 bases between them. The CDR3 totals 12 residues. Germline CDR1 and CDR2: LNHDA and SQIVND (reference sequence). The CDR3 nucleotides are TGTGCCAGTGAGGGGATGGATGAAAAACTGTTTTTT. As protein: CASEGMDEKLFF.

The V and J genes are TRBV6-5 and TRBJ2-5, with TRBD1 matching 9 bases. The ends lost 6 bases at V and 5 bases at J; junction bases unmatched: 7. Germline CDR1 reads MNHEY; CDR2 reads SVGAGI. This CDR3 has 14 residues. The CDR3 here is CASRLGTGLETQYF. CDR3 nucleotides: TGTGCCAGCAGACTTGGGACAGGGTTGGAGACCCAGTACTTC.

The V and J genes are TRBV9 and TRBJ2-1, with TRBD2 matching over 9 bases. The CDR3 is 16 amino acids. The junction had 12 bases not matched to a gene; V was cut back by 4 bases and J by 7 bases. Germline values: CDR1 SGDLS, CDR2 YYNGEE. As DNA, the CDR3 is TGTGCCAGCAGCTTAGACCGGACTAGCGCCAGAAATGAGCAGTTCTTC. It encodes CASSLDRTSARNEQFF.

J is TRBJ2-1 and V is TRBV6-5; perhaps TRBD1 as D (6 bases). The V and J ends lost 5 bases and 0 bases respectively, with 11 bases between them. The CDR3 runs 15 residues. Germline lookup yields CDR1 MNHEY and CDR2 SVGAGI. CDR3: CASSTTGSSYNEQFF. The CDR3 DNA is TGTGCCAGCAGTACAACAGGGAGCTCCTACAATGAGCAGTTCTTC.

The genes are TRBV6-6 and TRBJ1-6; no clear D gene. V was shortened by 6 bases and J by 13 bases, with 19 bases between the two germline ends. Germline V lookup: CDR1 MNHNY, CDR2 SVGAGI (reference sequence). This CDR3 is built from 14 residues. The chain's CDR3 is CASSPQLGQAPLHF. Written as DNA, the CDR3 is TGTGCCAGCAGCCCCCAACTCGGTCAAGCGCCCCTCCACTTT.

This clone was picked up one time. The gene calls are TRBV6-1 and TRBJ2-7; weak D call: TRBD2 (5 bases). CDR1 MNHNS and CDR2 SASEGT come from the germline V gene. The V gene lost 3 bases and the J gene lost 2 bases, with 8 bases spanning the gap. There are 13 residues in the CDR3. CDR3 sequence (DNA): TGTGCCAGCAGTGAGTGGGAGCCCTACGAGCAGTACTTC. As protein: CASSEWEPYEQYF.

The CDR3 loop reads CASSFFGPESEQFF. Written as DNA, the CDR3 is TGTGCCAGCAGCTTTTTCGGTCCTGAGAGTGAGCAGTTCTTC. J is TRBJ2-1 and V is TRBV7-2; D is unresolved. This CDR3 is built from 14 residues. V shed 3 bases and J shed 9 bases, with 15 bases lying between them. Germline CDR1 reads SGHTA; CDR2 reads FQGNSA.

The V gene is TRBV11-1, the J gene TRBJ2-7, with D perhaps matching TRBD2 (5 bases). V lost 7 bases and J lost 1, with 11 bases in between. Germline V lookup: CDR1 SGHAT, CDR2 FQDESV (reference sequence). The CDR3 runs 13 residues. The chain's CDR3 is CASTPEGSYEQYF. DNA of the CDR3: TGTGCCAGCACTCCAGAGGGATCCTACGAGCAGTACTTC.

The genes are TRBV20-1 and TRBJ2-3, with D hard to call. The CDR3 totals 10 residues. The germline CDR1 and CDR2 sequences are DFQATT and SNEGSKA (reference sequence). The germline V and J ends were trimmed by 5 bases and 4 bases, with 4 bases remaining between them. The CDR3 reads CSAPADTQYF. The DNA of the CDR3 is TGCAGTGCTCCGGCAGATACGCAGTATTTT.

This clone was observed a single time. This chain connects TRBV4-1 to TRBJ2-1; 10 bases fit TRBD2. CDR3 length equals 13 residues. CDR1 and CDR2 from the germline V gene are MGHRA and YSYEKL. V dropped 4 bases and J dropped 7; count of bases not matched to a gene: 1. In DNA, the CDR3 is TGCGCCAGCAGCCTGGGACTAGCGAATGAGCAGTTCTTC. This sequence encodes CASSLGLANEQFF.

This clone was observed once. The rearrangement links TRBV6-1 to TRBJ2-1, with D unclear. There are 15 residues in the CDR3. Looked up from germline, CDR1 is MNHNS and CDR2 is SASEGT. The germline V and J ends were trimmed by 1 base and 0 bases, with 7 bases remaining between them. Here the CDR3 reads CASSEGQSSYNEQFF. The CDR3 DNA reads TGTGCCAGCAGTGAAGGGCAGAGCTCCTACAATGAGCAGTTCTTC.

The V and J genes are TRBV27 and TRBJ2-7, with TRBD1 matching over 9 bases. The CDR3 runs 13 residues. Germline assignment: CDR1 MNHEY and CDR2 SMNVEV (reference sequence). With 6 bases clipped from V and 3 bases from J, the junction kept 3 bases outside the gene matches. The CDR3 region is CASRATGGYEQYF. Here the CDR3 DNA reads TGTGCCAGCAGAGCGACAGGGGGCTACGAGCAGTACTTC.

Only one count was recorded for this clone. V gene TRBV11-2 combines with J gene TRBJ2-7, with no clear D. Germline V gene data show CDR1 as SGHAT and CDR2 as FQNNGV. Trimming shortened V by 3 bases and J by 0 bases, and 9 bases separated the two germline ends. The CDR3 is 14 residues long. The DNA of the CDR3 is TGTGCCAGCAGCTTCGAGGTCGTCTCCTACGAGCAGTACTTC. Amino acid sequence: CASSFEVVSYEQYF.

V usage is TRBV6-1 and J usage is TRBJ2-7; D ambiguous. Germline V gives CDR1 MNHNS, CDR2 SASEGT. Between the trimmed V and J ends, which lost 10 bases and 1 base, there was a span of 14 bases. This CDR3 spans 13 amino acids. This CDR3 is CATQDGRSYEQYF. The DNA for the CDR3 is TGTGCCACCCAGGACGGCCGATCCTACGAGCAGTACTTC.

The chain employs TRBV9 and TRBJ2-7; 8 positions match TRBD2. Germline loops: CDR1 SGDLS, CDR2 YYNGEE. V lost 0 bases, J lost 3 bases, and 2 bases stayed unmatched. The CDR3 runs to 14 residues. The CDR3 coding sequence is TGTGCCAGCAGCGTAGAAGCGGGAGTCTACGAGCAGTACTTC. This encodes CASSVEAGVYEQYF.

This chain links TRBV29-1 with TRBJ2-5; D remains ambiguous. The V gene's germline CDR1 is SQVTM and CDR2 ANQGSEA. There are 13 residues in the CDR3. The ends were cut back, 5 bases at V and 3 bases at J, with 13 bases in the middle. DNA for the CDR3: TGCAGCGTTCTTACAGAAATAAAAGAGACCCAGTACTTC. Protein sequence: CSVLTEIKETQYF.

This clone was counted between two and nine times. The chain recombines TRBV25-1 with TRBJ1-6; TRBD1 is a possible D gene (5 bases). Trimming stripped 8 bases from V and 5 bases from J, with 13 bases between. Per germline, CDR1 MGHDK and CDR2 SYGVNS. The CDR3 covers 14 residues. The CDR3 loop reads CASDRGGDNSPLHF. For the CDR3, the DNA is TGTGCCAGCGACCGGGGGGGGGATAATTCACCCCTCCACTTT.

The chain carries TRBV9 and TRBJ2-7; 10 bases are a match to TRBD2. J lost 0 bases, V lost 0 bases, and 3 bases had no gene match. Per germline, CDR1 SGDLS and CDR2 YYNGEE. CDR3 length equals 16 residues. The CDR3 DNA reads as TGTGCCAGCAGCGTAGGACTAGCGGGTAGCTCCTACGAGCAGTACTTC. Translation: CASSVGLAGSSYEQYF.

The V call is TRBV28, the J call TRBJ2-2; 9 bases fit TRBD1. Germline V lookup: CDR1 MDHEN, CDR2 SYDVKM. The CDR3 runs 14 residues. V lost 6 bases, J lost 7 bases, and 6 bases stayed unmatched. The CDR3 protein is CASSGQGQVGELFF. The CDR3 coding sequence is TGTGCCAGCAGCGGACAGGGGCAGGTCGGGGAGCTGTTTTTT.